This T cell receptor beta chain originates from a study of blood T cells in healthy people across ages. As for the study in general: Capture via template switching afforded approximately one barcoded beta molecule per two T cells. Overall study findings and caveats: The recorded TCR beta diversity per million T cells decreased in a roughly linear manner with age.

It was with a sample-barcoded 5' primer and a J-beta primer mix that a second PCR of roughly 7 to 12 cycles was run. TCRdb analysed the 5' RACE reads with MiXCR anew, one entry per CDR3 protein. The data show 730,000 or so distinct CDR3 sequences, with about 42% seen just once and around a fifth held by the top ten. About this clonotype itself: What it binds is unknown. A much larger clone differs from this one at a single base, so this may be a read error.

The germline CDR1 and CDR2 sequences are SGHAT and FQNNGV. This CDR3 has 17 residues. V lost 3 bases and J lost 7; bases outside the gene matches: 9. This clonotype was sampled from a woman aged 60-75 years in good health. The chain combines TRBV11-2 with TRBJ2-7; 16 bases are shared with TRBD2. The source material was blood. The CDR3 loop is CASSFPGLAGGRDEQYF. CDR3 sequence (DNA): TGTGCCAGCAGCTTCCCGGGACTAGCGGGGGGGCGGGATGAGCAGTACTTC.